The 32 T cell receptor beta chains in this list originate from one sample, sequenced in a study of identical twins' blood T cells. TCRdb re-analysed the 5' RACE reads in MiXCR, keeping a single row per CDR3 protein. The repertoire holds 350,000 to 400,000 distinct CDR3 sequences, roughly 30% seen once, with approximately 6.6% in the top ten. What was sequenced was PBMCs. These receptors came from a woman aged 18-49 years in good health.

This clonotype appeared a few times. The rearrangement uses TRBV5-6 and TRBJ1-2; 9 bases map to TRBD1. The CDR3 contains 15 residues. Germline values: CDR1 SGHDT, CDR2 YYEEEE. V lost 4 bases and J lost 2; bases outside the gene matches: 6. CDR3 protein: CASSEGQGLNYGYTF. The CDR3 nucleotides read TGTGCCAGCAGCGAGGGACAGGGACTAAACTATGGCTACACCTTC.

The chain has TRBV18 and TRBJ1-2; D is possibly TRBD1 (6 bases). Germline CDR1 is KGHSH and CDR2 is LQKENI. V was cut by 4 bases and J by 1 base, with 13 bases left in between. CDR3 length: 15 residues. The CDR3 is CASSRAQGDNYGYTF. The CDR3 coding sequence is TGTGCCAGCTCACGGGCACAGGGCGATAACTATGGCTACACCTTC.

This clonotype was counted between two and nine times. V usage is TRBV10-3 and J usage is TRBJ1-3; no definite D call. In germline, CDR1 is ENHRY, CDR2 SYGVKD. The V gene lost 6 bases and the J gene lost 2 bases, with 11 bases spanning the gap. This CDR3 is built from 14 residues. This CDR3 is CAIRHKGTGNTIYF. The CDR3, as DNA: TGTGCCATCAGACATAAAGGGACTGGAAACACCATATATTTT.

This clonotype appeared a few times. The rearrangement uses TRBV20-1 and TRBJ1-5; maybe TRBD1 (5 bases). Trimming stripped 0 bases from V and 4 bases from J, with 7 bases between. The CDR3 length is 13 residues. The germline V gene encodes CDR1 DFQATT and CDR2 SNEGSKA (reference sequence). CDR3 coding DNA: TGCAGTGCTAGAGAGGCAGGGAATCAGCCCCAGCATTTT. This translates into CSAREAGNQPQHF.

The chain uses TRBV9 and TRBJ2-1; possible D gene TRBD2, 5 bases. V lost 0 bases and J 5 bases, leaving 12 bases between the germline ends. The CDR3 length is 15 residues. The V gene's germline CDR1 is SGDLS and CDR2 YYNGEE. The CDR3 is CASSVAGRADNEQFF. In DNA, the CDR3 is TGTGCCAGCAGCGTAGCGGGGAGAGCCGACAATGAGCAGTTCTTC.

Details on this clonotype: Since a much larger clone is just one base distant, this may be a read error. This chain links TRBV5-1 with TRBJ1-1; D is perhaps TRBD1 (6 bases). Trimming pared 2 bases from V and 4 bases from J, leaving 15 bases between. This CDR3 contains 15 residues. Germline V gene data show CDR1 as SGHRS and CDR2 as YFSETQ. The CDR3 DNA is TGCGCCAGCAGCTTAAACCGACAGGTGAGCACTGAAGCTTTCTTT. Translation gives CASSLNRQVSTEAFF.

This clonotype was seen only once. This chain joins TRBV5-4 and TRBJ1-5; D remains unclear. Germline loops: CDR1 SGHNT, CDR2 YYREEE (reference sequence). The CDR3 runs 14 residues. V was shortened by 2 bases and J by 2 bases, with 8 bases between the two germline ends. The CDR3 DNA is TGTGCCAGCAGCTTCTTTGGGTGCAATCAGCCCCAGCATTTT. Protein sequence: CASSFFGCNQPQHF.

This chain links TRBV10-3 with TRBJ1-5; TRBD1 agrees at 7 bases. The CDR3 is 15 amino acids. V was clipped by 5 bases and J by 3 bases; unmatched bases: 7. The V gene's germline CDR1 is ENHRY and CDR2 SYGVKD. The DNA for the CDR3 is TGTGCCATCAGTACCGGGACAGACCTCAATCAGCCCCAGCATTTT. Protein: CAISTGTDLNQPQHF.

The genes are TRBV7-8 and TRBJ1-1, with 7 bases fitting TRBD1. Unmatched junction bases numbered 10, after V lost 0 bases and J lost 6 bases. The CDR3 consists of 16 residues. Germline assignment: CDR1 SGHVS and CDR2 FQNEAQ. CDR3 DNA sequence: TGTGCCAGCAGCTTAGCTTTAAGACAGGGATACGCTGAAGCTTTCTTT. Its protein is CASSLALRQGYAEAFF.

The chain joins TRBV5-1 to TRBJ1-2; 7 bases agree with TRBD1. Germline CDR1 is SGHRS and CDR2 is YFSETQ. With 0 bases clipped from V and 8 bases from J, the junction kept 7 bases outside the gene matches. CDR3 length: 14 residues. CDR3 sequence (DNA): TGCGCCAGCAGCTTGGAAAGGGGGCTGGTCGGCTACACCTTC. This gives the protein CASSLERGLVGYTF.

As for this clonotype: One junction end disagrees with the germline gene, perhaps due to a read error. V and J are TRBV7-9 and TRBJ1-5; no clear D gene. Germline V gene lookup returns CDR1 SEHNR and CDR2 FQNEAQ (reference sequence). The CDR3 totals 16 residues. The CDR3 bases are TGTGCCAGCAGCTTAGGGTCAGGATCCAACAATCAACCCCAGCATTTT. The encoded protein is CASSLGSGSNNQPQHF.

This clonotype was seen more than once but under ten times. The V gene is TRBV20-1, the J gene TRBJ1-4, with 7 bases aligning to TRBD1. The CDR3 spans 13 residues. The V segment lost 6 bases and the J segment 5 bases; nucleotides outside the gene matches: 6. Germline-derived CDR1 and CDR2 are DFQATT and SNEGSKA (reference sequence). As DNA, the CDR3 is TGCAGTGCCATCCAGGGGGGAAATGAAAAACTGTTTTTT. Its translation is CSAIQGGNEKLFF.

This clonotype came up a few times. The gene calls are TRBV20-1 and TRBJ1-2; unclear D gene. CDR3 length: 14 residues. The germline V gene has CDR1 DFQATT and CDR2 SNEGSKA (reference sequence). V lost 0 bases to trimming and J lost 5 bases, with 13 bases between them. CDR3: CSAREAGEVYGYTF. DNA for the CDR3: TGCAGTGCTAGAGAGGCCGGGGAAGTTTATGGCTACACCTTC.

The chain employs TRBV19 and TRBJ1-1, with D tentatively TRBD1 (5 bases). V was clipped by 11 bases and J by 3 bases, with 16 bases between them. Germline-derived CDR1 and CDR2 are LNHDA and SQIVND (reference sequence). The CDR3 loop spans 13 amino acids. The CDR3 sequence: CALRARGDTEAFF. DNA for the CDR3: TGTGCCCTTAGGGCAAGGGGAGACACTGAAGCTTTCTTT.

The chain joins TRBV27 to TRBJ1-2; tentative D call: TRBD1 (5 bases). The V end lost 6 bases, the J end lost 4 bases, and 9 bases lay between the germline ends. Germline-derived CDR1 and CDR2 are MNHEY and SMNVEV (reference sequence). This CDR3 comprises 12 residues. In DNA form, the CDR3 reads TGTGCCAGCAGGGGACGGTTCTATGGCTACACCTTC. This codes for CASRGRFYGYTF.

CDR3 in amino acids: CAIRKIRNTEAFF. The DNA for the CDR3 is TGTGCCATCAGGAAGATTAGGAACACTGAAGCTTTCTTT. The chain combines TRBV10-3 with TRBJ1-1; no definite D call. Germline CDR1 and CDR2: ENHRY and SYGVKD. The CDR3 length is 13 residues. Trimming took off 6 bases at V and 1 base at J, with 9 bases between the two ends.

This sequence joins TRBV28 and TRBJ1-6; no definite D call. This CDR3 is 14 amino acids long. V lost 8 bases, J lost 0 bases, and 8 bases lay in between. CDR1 and CDR2 (germline): MDHEN, SYDVKM. The CDR3, as DNA: TGTGCCAGCCTAGGCGGCTCCTATAATTCACCCCTCCACTTT. It yields the protein CASLGGSYNSPLHF.

This clonotype was seen a few times. The rearrangement uses TRBV20-1 and TRBJ2-1, with TRBD2 identical over 11 bases. Looked up from germline, CDR1 is DFQATT and CDR2 is SNEGSKA (reference sequence). V lost 5 bases to trimming and J lost 4 bases; unmatched junction nucleotides: 7. The CDR3 sequence is 15 residues long. The CDR3 DNA sequence: TGCAGTGCTTCCGGGACTAGCGGCGTGTACAATGAGCAGTTCTTC. It codes for CSASGTSGVYNEQFF.

This chain connects TRBV4-2 to TRBJ2-2, with 7 bases fitting TRBD2. The trim removed 1 base at V and 1 base at J, leaving 9 bases unmatched. In germline, CDR1 is LGHNA, CDR2 YNFKEQ. This CDR3 comprises 18 residues. The CDR3 here is CASSQGIPGLKNTGELFF. In DNA, the CDR3 is TGTGCCAGCAGCCAAGGAATCCCGGGACTAAAGAACACCGGGGAGCTGTTTTTT.

This clonotype was counted between two and nine times. V usage is TRBV5-1 and J usage is TRBJ2-3; 9 nucleotides match TRBD2. The CDR3 is 14 amino acids. The germline CDR1 and CDR2 sequences are SGHRS and YFSETQ. J gave up 1 base and V 7 bases, and 4 bases lay outside the gene matches. The CDR3 loop reads CASGLAGRTDTQYF. CDR3 coding DNA: TGCGCCAGCGGTCTAGCGGGACGCACAGATACGCAGTATTTT.

This clonotype was found many times. The chain recombines TRBV4-3 with TRBJ2-7; D not resolved. V was shortened by 6 bases and J by 4 bases, with 13 bases between the two germline ends. The CDR3 has 13 amino acids. The germline CDR1 and CDR2 sequences are LGHNA and YSLEER. The CDR3 sequence is CASSLSAGYEQYF. The CDR3 DNA reads as TGCGCCAGCAGTCTCAGTGCCGGTTACGAGCAGTACTTC.

This clonotype has just a few counts. The chain joins TRBV20-1 to TRBJ2-3, with D tentatively TRBD1 or TRBD2 (5 bases each). Germline CDR1 DFQATT, CDR2 SNEGSKA (reference sequence). V lost 5 bases, J lost 1 base, and 13 bases lay in between. CDR3 size: 14 residues. DNA for the CDR3: TGCAGTGCTGCAGTGGGGCGGGGCACAGATACGCAGTATTTT. The encoded protein is CSAAVGRGTDTQYF.

This clonotype was counted between two and nine times. This chain's CDR3 is CASTPARVTQYF. The CDR3 region has the DNA TGTGCCAGCACCCCGGCCAGAGTTACGCAGTATTTT. The genes are TRBV6-5 and TRBJ2-3; D not certain. The germline V gene has CDR1 MNHEY and CDR2 SVGAGI. The CDR3 length is 12 residues. Trimming stripped 7 bases from V and 8 bases from J, with 13 bases between.

This sequence joins TRBV5-1 and TRBJ1-2, with 10 bases matching TRBD1. Germline lookup yields CDR1 SGHRS and CDR2 YFSETQ. Trimming cost V 4 bases and J 3 bases; bases outside gene matches: 6. CDR3 length: 15 residues. CDR3 protein: CASSARQGADYGYTF. For the CDR3, the DNA is TGCGCCAGCAGCGCACGACAGGGGGCCGACTATGGCTACACCTTC. Using reference TRBV5-1 and TRBJ1-2 for the parts outside the CDR3, the full variable domain is KAGVTQTPRYLIKTRGQQVTLSCSPISGHRSVSWYQQTPGQGLQFLFEYFSETQRNKGNFPGRFSGRQFSNSRSEMNVSTLELGDSALYLCASSARQGADYGYTFGSGTRLTVV.

The chain joins TRBV9 to TRBJ2-1, with 7 bases matching TRBD2. This CDR3 is built from 16 residues. V gave up 6 bases and J gave up 4 bases; unmatched junction bases: 13. Germline CDR1 is SGDLS and CDR2 is YYNGEE. CDR3 bases: TGTGCCAGCACCCTCTCCGGGCTAGCGGTTTACAATGAGCAGTTCTTC. Translation gives CASTLSGLAVYNEQFF.

J is TRBJ1-1 and V is TRBV20-1; D not resolved. There are 13 residues in the CDR3. With 3 bases removed from V and 11 bases from J, the gap between germline ends came to 19 bases. Germline V gene sequence: CDR1 DFQATT, CDR2 SNEGSKA (reference sequence). CDR3 sequence reads: CSARARSGSRAFF. The CDR3 DNA is TGCAGTGCTAGGGCGCGATCGGGGTCTCGGGCTTTCTTT.

This chain joins TRBV9 and TRBJ1-1; possibly TRBD1 for D (5 bases). The CDR3 extends over 15 amino acids. Germline-derived CDR1 and CDR2 are SGDLS and YYNGEE. Trimming took 4 bases from V and 2 from J, leaving 15 bases between them. This CDR3 is CASSPSGGTNTEAFF. The CDR3 coding sequence is TGTGCCAGCAGCCCCAGTGGGGGAACAAACACTGAAGCTTTCTTT.

J is TRBJ1-4 and V is TRBV12-3 or TRBV12-4, with D possibly being TRBD1 (5 bases). V shed 2 bases and J shed 8 bases, with 15 bases lying between them. The CDR3 contains 15 residues. CDR3 region: CASSLQDNPIEKLFF. The CDR3 DNA reads TGTGCCAGCAGTTTACAGGACAACCCAATCGAAAAACTGTTTTTT.

The chain recombines TRBV21-1 with TRBJ2-7. TRBV21-1 is a pseudogene. The CDR3 runs to 14 residues. The CDR3 region is CASSKNPNLLEQYF. For the CDR3, the DNA is TGTGCCAGCAGCAAAAACCCCAACCTCCTCGAGCAGTACTTC.

The rearrangement uses TRBV3-1 and TRBJ1-1, with a weak D call TRBD1 (6 bases). The CDR3 is made up of 11 amino acids. Germline V gives CDR1 LGHDT, CDR2 YNNKEL (reference sequence). V was cut by 6 bases and J by 7 bases, with 9 bases left in between. The CDR3 nucleotides are TGTGCCAGCAGAGACAGGAATGAAGCTTTCTTT. Its protein product is CASRDRNEAFF. The full variable domain, completed using reference TRBV3-1 and TRBJ1-1, is DTAVSQTPKYLVTQMGNDKSIKCEQNLGHDTMYWYKQDSKKFLKIMFSYNNKELIINETVPNRFSPKSPDKAHLNLHINSLELGDSAVYFCASRDRNEAFFGQGTRLTVV.

This clonotype was seen a handful of times. The chain links TRBV12-5 to TRBJ1-1, with a tentative D call TRBD1 (5 bases). The V and J ends lost 5 bases and 0 bases respectively, with 16 bases between them. The CDR3 covers 16 residues. Looked up from germline, CDR1 is LGHNT and CDR2 is FRNRAP. The chain's CDR3 is CASGPGGNMVNTEAFF. DNA of the CDR3: TGTGCTAGTGGTCCGGGGGGGAACATGGTGAACACTGAAGCTTTCTTT.

This chain joins TRBV12-5 and TRBJ1-1, with TRBD1 matching 7 bases. CDR1 LGHNT and CDR2 FRNRAP come from the germline V gene. This CDR3 has 17 residues. The V and J ends lost 0 bases and 4 bases, in that order; junction bases with no gene match: 11. DNA for the CDR3: TGTGCTAGTGGTTTGGTACCCCGCTTCCGGACAGGCACTGAAGCTTTCTTT. It yields the protein CASGLVPRFRTGTEAFF.